Included here is one T cell receptor (beta chain) sequence, with context. Its antigen is as yet unknown. Germline and junction disagree at one end, which may indicate a read error. TCRdb analysed the multiplex PCR reads with MiXCR anew, one entry per CDR3 protein. The table shows some 65,000 distinct CDR3 sequences, with approximately 47% occurring only once. CDR1 is SNHLY and CDR2 is FYNNEI in the germline V gene. The CDR3 totals 14 residues. The data belong to a study of breast tumors, draining lymph nodes, adjacent tissues. Study-wide findings and caveats: Findings are consistent with lymph node origin and intratumoral expansion of most tumor T cells. Tumor repertoires ranked between lymph nodes and nontumor tissue in diversity, with V and J gene preferences. Luminal-like breast cancer showed significantly greater tumor-nontumor repertoire similarity than basal-like breast cancer did.

Sequencing was performed on breast tumor tissue. V is TRBV2 and J is TRBJ2-6; TRBD1 is a possible D gene (6 bases). The receptor was derived from a female donor with breast cancer. Some clones in this sample may be carry-over from other donors' samples. This chain's CDR3 is CASRPMTGVGTEAF. The CDR3 DNA reads TGTGCCAGCCGTCCAATGACAGGCGTGGGCACTGAAGCTTTC.